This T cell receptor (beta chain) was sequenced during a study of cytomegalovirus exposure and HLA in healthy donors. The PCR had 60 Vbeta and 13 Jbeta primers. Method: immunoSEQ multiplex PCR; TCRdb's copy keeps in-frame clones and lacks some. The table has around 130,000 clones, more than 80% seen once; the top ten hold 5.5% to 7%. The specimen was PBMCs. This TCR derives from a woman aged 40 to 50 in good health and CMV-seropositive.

The CDR3 protein is CASSSQGGVYEQYF. CDR3 sequence (DNA): TGTGCCAGCAGCTCCCAGGGAGGGGTCTACGAGCAGTACTTC. The chain joins TRBV7-3 to TRBJ2-7; 7 bases are shared with TRBD2. Trimming cost V 4 bases and J 3 bases; bases outside gene matches: 6. This CDR3 region has 14 residues. The germline V gene has CDR1 SGHTA and CDR2 FQGTGA.